A selection of T cell receptor beta chains follows, all from one sample in a study of response to subunit inactivated influenza vaccine. Each CDR3 protein gets one entry after TCRdb re-called the RT-PCR reads with MiXCR. The sample yields over 150,000 distinct CDR3 sequences, approximately 8.7% seen once. The sequencing used non-naive T cells sorted from PBMCs, collected on the day of vaccination. The receptors shown here come from a man aged 50 or older who received an inactivated influenza vaccine. Both conserved end residues are part of each CDR3. D genes are given only for firm matches. A clone size is listed for some rows: how often the clone was seen (once, few, many), or a class if it is expanded.

j_call v_call d_call clone_size cdr3_aa cdr3_nt
TRBJ2-7 TRBV29-1 NA few CSVLGSDYEQYF TGCAGCGTTTTAGGGAGTGACTACGAGCAGTACTTC
TRBJ2-1 TRBV28 TRBD2 NA CASSLPGTSRYNEQFF TGTGCCAGCAGTCTTCCCGGGACTAGCAGATACAATGAGCAGTTCTTC
TRBJ2-1 TRBV20-1 NA few CSAREGRYNEQFF TGCAGTGCTAGAGAGGGCCGCTACAATGAGCAGTTCTTC
TRBJ1-1 TRBV12-3/TRBV12-4 NA few CASSSGTWVGAFF TGTGCCAGCAGTTCCGGGACCTGGGTTGGGGCTTTCTTT
TRBJ2-4 TRBV20-1 TRBD2 NA CSARHLAGVGNIQYF TGCAGTGCTAGACACCTAGCGGGAGTAGGGAACATTCAGTACTTC
TRBJ2-5 TRBV18 TRBD2 few CASSQLAGQETQYF TGTGCCAGCTCCCAACTAGCGGGCCAAGAGACCCAGTACTTC
TRBJ2-1 TRBV12-5 NA NA CTSGLDHIAPREDEQFF TGTACTAGTGGTTTGGACCATATAGCCCCGAGGGAGGATGAGCAGTTCTTC
TRBJ2-7 TRBV4-2 NA NA CASSQGRGGPYEQYF TGTGCCAGCAGCCAAGGTCGTGGGGGACCCTACGAGCAGTACTTC
TRBJ1-1 TRBV5-4 NA many CASSLAVTGGAEAFF TGTGCCAGCAGCTTGGCCGTGACGGGCGGGGCTGAAGCTTTCTTT
TRBJ1-4 TRBV10-3 NA few CATGGDDEKLFF TGTGCCACCGGGGGTGATGATGAAAAACTGTTTTTT
TRBJ2-3 TRBV6-1 NA many CASSVVRSTDTQYF TGTGCCAGCAGTGTTGTGCGGAGCACAGATACGCAGTATTTT
TRBJ2-3 TRBV7-2 NA many CASSPSGGDTQYF TGTGCCAGCAGCCCCTCGGGCGGAGATACGCAGTATTTT
TRBJ2-7 TRBV7-2 TRBD1 many CASSSAGTGRVEQYF TGTGCCAGCAGCTCCGCCGGGACAGGGAGGGTCGAGCAGTACTTC
TRBJ2-7 TRBV20-1 TRBD1 NA CSAREAGTGNYEQYF TGCAGTGCTAGGGAAGCCGGGACAGGGAACTACGAGCAGTACTTC
TRBJ2-1 TRBV6-5 NA many CASSLGSKGGEQFF TGTGCCAGCAGTTTAGGGAGTAAGGGAGGTGAGCAGTTCTTC
TRBJ2-7 TRBV5-1 TRBD1 many CASSLTGVNPYEQYF TGCGCCAGCAGCTTGACAGGGGTTAACCCCTACGAGCAGTACTTC
TRBJ2-7 TRBV6-1 NA many CASSESSYEQYF TGTGCCAGCAGTGAGAGCTCCTACGAGCAGTACTTC
TRBJ1-6 TRBV7-2 NA few CASRALQSPLHF TGTGCCAGCAGGGCACTTCAGTCACCCCTCCACTTT
TRBJ1-2 TRBV27 NA few CASSLSGANYGYTF TGTGCCAGCAGTTTATCGGGAGCTAACTATGGCTACACCTTC
TRBJ2-3 TRBV20-1 NA NA CSAFLGGNSDTQYF TGCAGTGCTTTCTTGGGCGGGAACTCAGATACGCAGTATTTT
TRBJ1-1 TRBV15 TRBD1 few CATSRRGQGSTEAFF TGTGCCACCAGCAGAAGAGGACAGGGTAGCACTGAAGCTTTCTTT
TRBJ1-2 TRBV5-5 TRBD1 few CASSFFPGQVNYGYTF TGTGCCAGCAGCTTTTTCCCGGGACAGGTGAACTATGGCTACACCTTC
TRBJ2-7 TRBV19 NA NA CASSLSPGTGSYEQYF TGTGCCAGTAGTCTCTCCCCCGGGACCGGATCTTACGAGCAGTACTTC
TRBJ1-2 TRBV6-5 NA many CASSYSARRTGYTF TGTGCCAGCAGTTACTCCGCCCGGAGGACGGGCTACACCTTC
TRBJ2-3 TRBV5-1 TRBD1 NA CASSLEGQGRFTDTQYF TGCGCCAGCAGCTTGGAGGGACAGGGGCGTTTCACAGATACGCAGTATTTT
TRBJ2-3 TRBV12-3/TRBV12-4 TRBD2 few CASSLTSGSSTDTQYF TGTGCCAGCAGTCTCACTAGCGGCTCTAGCACAGATACGCAGTATTTT
TRBJ1-1 TRBV4-3 NA many CAAPGQGARLNTEAFF TGCGCCGCTCCAGGGCAGGGAGCTCGCCTGAACACTGAAGCTTTCTTT
TRBJ2-7 TRBV28 NA few CASSHTEEQYF TGTGCCAGCAGTCACACAGAGGAGCAGTACTTC
TRBJ2-5 TRBV7-9 NA few CASSLGSVSYQETQYF TGTGCCAGCAGCTTAGGATCGGTTTCGTACCAAGAGACCCAGTACTTC
TRBJ2-5 TRBV29-1 NA many CSVEEIIPGFPYQETQYF TGCAGCGTTGAAGAGATTATTCCGGGGTTCCCGTACCAAGAGACCCAGTACTTC
TRBJ2-7 TRBV3-1 NA NA CASSQASGLLYEQYF TGTGCCAGCAGCCAAGCTTCGGGACTTCTCTACGAGCAGTACTTC
TRBJ1-2 TRBV15 NA NA CATSIGGAYGYTF TGTGCCACCAGCATTGGCGGAGCCTATGGCTACACCTTC
TRBJ2-7 TRBV6-1 NA many CASRNRGHLMGEQYF TGTGCCAGCAGAAACCGGGGACACTTAATGGGCGAGCAGTACTTC
TRBJ1-5 TRBV23-1 TRBD1 few CASSQDNRDRGHGGNQPQHF TGCGCCAGCAGTCAAGATAACCGGGACAGGGGGCATGGCGGCAATCAGCCCCAGCATTTT
TRBJ2-5 TRBV7-2 NA many CASSLVIQETQYF TGTGCCAGCAGCTTGGTGATCCAAGAGACCCAGTACTTC
TRBJ2-7 TRBV28 NA many CASSLFGNDGSYEQYF TGTGCCAGCAGTTTATTTGGTAATGACGGTTCCTACGAGCAGTACTTC